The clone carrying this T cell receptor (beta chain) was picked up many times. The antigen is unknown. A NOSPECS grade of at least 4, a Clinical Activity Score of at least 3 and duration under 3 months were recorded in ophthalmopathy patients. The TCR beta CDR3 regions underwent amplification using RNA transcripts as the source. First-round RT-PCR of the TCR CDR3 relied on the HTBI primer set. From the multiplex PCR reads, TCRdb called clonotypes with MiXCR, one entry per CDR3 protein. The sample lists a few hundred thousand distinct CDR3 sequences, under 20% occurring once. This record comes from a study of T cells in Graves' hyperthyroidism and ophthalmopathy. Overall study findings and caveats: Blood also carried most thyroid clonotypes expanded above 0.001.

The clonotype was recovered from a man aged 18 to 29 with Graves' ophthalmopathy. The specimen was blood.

The DNA for the CDR3 is TGCAGCGTTAGTCCCCTAGCGGGTCAGATGGAGACCCAGTACTTC. It is translated as CSVSPLAGQMETQYF. This rearrangement joins TRBV29-1 to TRBJ2-5, with 8 bases identical to TRBD2. The germline CDR1 and CDR2 sequences are SQVTM and ANQGSEA. V gave up 5 bases and J gave up 5 bases; unmatched junction bases: 13. The CDR3 runs to 15 residues.